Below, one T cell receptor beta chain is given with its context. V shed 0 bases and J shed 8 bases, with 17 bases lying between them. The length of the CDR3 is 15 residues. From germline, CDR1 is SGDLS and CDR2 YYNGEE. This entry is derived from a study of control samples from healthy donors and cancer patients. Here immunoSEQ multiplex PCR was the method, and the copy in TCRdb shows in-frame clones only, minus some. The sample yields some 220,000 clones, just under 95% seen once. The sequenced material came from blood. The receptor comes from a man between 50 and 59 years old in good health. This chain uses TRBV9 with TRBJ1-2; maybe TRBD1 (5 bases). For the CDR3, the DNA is TGTGCCAGCAGCGTAGAAGGGGCCCGGGTGATAGGCTACACCTTC. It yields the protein CASSVEGARVIGYTF.